Below are 2 T cell receptor beta chains sequenced from a single sample in a study of shared clonotypes between healthy human individuals. Profiling relied on immunoSEQ multiplex PCR, and the TCRdb table lists in-frame clones only, not all of them. The sample lists 650,000 to 800,000 clones, approximately 77% occurring once. Sequenced: memory CD4+ T cells sorted from blood. The subset: CD45RA-negative fraction. The receptors were sampled from a woman aged 25 to 39 in good health.

This clone was counted a few times. This chain connects TRBV19 to TRBJ1-2, with 7 bases identical to TRBD1. The germline CDR1 and CDR2 sequences are LNHDA and SQIVND (reference sequence). Trimming removed 4 bases from V and 8 bases from J; junction bases left unmatched: 10. The CDR3 is 14 amino acids. The chain's CDR3 is CASSTQDRLRGYTF. CDR3 sequence (DNA): TGTGCCAGTAGTACCCAGGACAGGCTTCGGGGCTACACCTTC.

V is TRBV11-3 and J is TRBJ2-1, with a weak D call TRBD2 (6 bases). Germline V gives CDR1 SGHNT, CDR2 YENEEA. V dropped 5 bases and J dropped 9 bases, with 14 bases sitting between them. The CDR3 has 13 amino acids. CDR3 sequence reads: CASSLGGDFEQFF. The CDR3 DNA is TGTGCCAGCAGCCTCGGCGGGGATTTTGAGCAGTTCTTC.